The 3 T cell receptor beta chains listed next were all sequenced from one sample in a study of T cells in Graves' hyperthyroidism and ophthalmopathy. The TCR beta CDR3 regions underwent amplification using RNA transcripts as the source. The primer set for the first-round RT-PCR of the TCR CDR3 was HTBI. A single record per CDR3 protein comes from TCRdb applying MiXCR to the multiplex PCR reads. The data contain approximately 720,000 distinct CDR3 sequences, roughly a sixth of them seen just once; the ten biggest clones take up around 17%. Input material: blood. These TCRs come from a woman between 45 and 65 years old with Graves' hyperthyroidism that later progressed to Graves' ophthalmopathy.

The chain has TRBV5-1 and TRBJ2-3; D is uncertain. This CDR3 region has 10 residues. Trimming took off 6 bases at V and 6 bases at J, with 5 bases between the two ends. CDR1 is SGHRS and CDR2 is YFSETQ in the germline V gene. The CDR3 here is CASNSDTQYF. The CDR3 DNA follows: TGCGCCAGCAATAGTGATACGCAGTATTTT.

The chain carries TRBV7-9 and TRBJ2-2, with 8 bases that match TRBD1. The CDR3 loop spans 19 amino acids. Germline values: CDR1 SEHNR, CDR2 FQNEAQ (reference sequence). Trimming at V came to 1 base and at J to 7 bases, leaving 17 bases not matched to a gene. As DNA, the CDR3 is TGTGCCAGCAGCTTAGTCGGGGCAGGGGGCCTATCTGGCAGCGGGGAGCTGTTTTTT. Its translation: CASSLVGAGGLSGSGELFF.

This sequence joins TRBV7-3 and TRBJ2-1; TRBD2 agrees at 9 bases. The V gene's germline CDR1 is SGHTA and CDR2 FQGTGA. The CDR3 spans 14 residues. V dropped 8 bases and J dropped 4; count of bases not matched to a gene: 6. The CDR3 nucleotides are TGTGCCAGCTCCGGGACTAGCCTATACAATGAGCAGTTCTTC. This sequence encodes CASSGTSLYNEQFF.